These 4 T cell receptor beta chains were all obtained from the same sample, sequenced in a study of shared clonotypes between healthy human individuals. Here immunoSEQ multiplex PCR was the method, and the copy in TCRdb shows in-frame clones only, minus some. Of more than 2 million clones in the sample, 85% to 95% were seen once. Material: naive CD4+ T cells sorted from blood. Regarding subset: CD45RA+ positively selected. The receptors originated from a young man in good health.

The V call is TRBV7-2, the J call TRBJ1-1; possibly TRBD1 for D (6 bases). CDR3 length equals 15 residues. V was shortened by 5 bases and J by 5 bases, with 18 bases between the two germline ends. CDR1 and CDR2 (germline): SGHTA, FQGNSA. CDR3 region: CASSAKGKTGTEAFF. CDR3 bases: TGTGCCAGCAGCGCAAAGGGAAAAACAGGGACTGAAGCTTTCTTT.

CDR3 bases: TGTGCCTGGAGTCTACATACTCCGAGCTCTGGAAACACCATATATTTT. It translates to CAWSLHTPSSGNTIYF. The chain carries TRBV30 and TRBJ1-3; no reliable D call. Between the trimmed V and J ends, which lost 2 bases and 0 bases, there was a span of 14 bases. This CDR3 contains 16 residues. CDR1 and CDR2 (germline): GTSNPN, SVGIG (reference sequence).

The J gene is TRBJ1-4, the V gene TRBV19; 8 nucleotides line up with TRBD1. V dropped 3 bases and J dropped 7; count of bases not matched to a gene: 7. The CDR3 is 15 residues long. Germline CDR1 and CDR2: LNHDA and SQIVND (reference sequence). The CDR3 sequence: CASSIRGQGGEKLFF. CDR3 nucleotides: TGTGCCAGTAGTATTCGCGGACAGGGAGGTGAAAAACTGTTTTTT.

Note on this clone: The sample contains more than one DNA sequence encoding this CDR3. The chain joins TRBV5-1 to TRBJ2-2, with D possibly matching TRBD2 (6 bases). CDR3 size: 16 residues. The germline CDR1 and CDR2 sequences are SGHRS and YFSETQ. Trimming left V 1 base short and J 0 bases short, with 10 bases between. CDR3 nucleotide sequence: TGCGCCAGCAGCTTGCTAGGCGGGACGAACACCGGGGAGCTGTTTTTT. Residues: CASSLLGGTNTGELFF.